This is a list of T cell receptor beta chains from one sample in a study of blood T cell repertoires in COVID-19. The data were produced by immunoSEQ multiplex PCR, yet TCRdb's version contains in-frame clones alone and is incomplete. The sample comprises fewer than 95,000 clones, about 87% of which are singletons, and approximately 0.45% rests with the top ten. The specimen sequenced was peripheral blood. These receptors all stem from a man aged 60 to 69 with acute or convalescent COVID-19. Both conserved end residues are part of each CDR3. A D gene is named only where the DNA matches it firmly. A clone size is listed for some rows: how often the clone was seen (once, few, many), or a class if it is expanded.

>TRBD1|-|TRBV5-8|TRBJ1-5
CASGRQGQQPQHF
TGTGCCAGCGGCCGACAGGGACAGCAGCCCCAGCATTTT
>TRBD2|once|TRBV4-1|TRBJ2-7
CASSQLAGVNEQYF
TGCGCCAGCAGCCAACTAGCGGGAGTCAACGAGCAGTACTTC
>-|-|TRBV29-1|TRBJ1-1
CSVVGQVEAFF
TGCAGCGTTGTAGGTCAGGTTGAAGCTTTCTTT
>TRBD1|-|TRBV7-2|TRBJ2-7
CASTSTGGPYEQYF
TGTGCCAGCACCTCGACAGGGGGCCCCTACGAGCAGTACTTC
>-|-|TRBV19|TRBJ1-5
CASSMISQPQHF
TGTGCCAGTAGTATGATCAGTCAGCCCCAGCATTTT
>TRBD1|-|TRBV27|TRBJ2-7
CASSTPGQFTRQYF
TGTGCCAGCAGTACACCGGGACAGTTTACGCGGCAGTACTTC
>-|-|TRBV5-1|TRBJ2-5
CASSLAIETQYF
TGCGCCAGCAGCTTGGCCATTGAGACCCAGTACTTC
>TRBD2|-|TRBV20-1|TRBJ2-7
CSASLGLAGGNEQYF
TGCAGTGCTAGTCTTGGTCTAGCGGGGGGGAACGAGCAGTACTTC
>TRBD2|-|TRBV5-4|TRBJ2-3
CASSLAASGGYADTQYF
TGTGCCAGCAGCTTGGCCGCTAGCGGGGGATACGCAGATACGCAGTATTTT
>-|-|TRBV7-3|TRBJ1-6
CASSPRGGSNNSPLHF
TGTGCCAGCAGCCCGAGGGGAGGCTCGAATAATTCACCCCTCCACTTT
>-|-|TRBV6-4|TRBJ1-6
CASSEGGFGSPLHF
TGTGCCAGCAGTGAGGGAGGGTTCGGTTCACCCCTCCACTTT
>-|-|TRBV6-5|TRBJ2-7
CASSPPAGIVNEQYF
TGTGCCAGCAGCCCACCGGCAGGAATTGTCAACGAGCAGTACTTC
>TRBD1|once|TRBV11-1|TRBJ1-4
CASSHGQGANEKLFF
TGTGCCAGCAGCCACGGACAGGGGGCTAATGAAAAACTGTTTTTT
>TRBD2|-|TRBV19|TRBJ2-3
CASRATSGRGVTDTQYF
TGTGCCAGTAGGGCGACTAGCGGGAGGGGGGTCACAGATACGCAGTATTTT
>TRBD1|-|TRBV6-5|TRBJ1-2
CASRLSGTGGYGYTF
TGTGCCAGCAGATTATCCGGGACAGGGGGCTATGGCTACACCTTC
>-|-|TRBV5-5|TRBJ1-5
CASSRSRDSNQPQHF
TGTGCCAGCAGCCGTTCCAGGGATAGCAATCAGCCCCAGCATTTT
>-|-|TRBV6-5|TRBJ1-1
CASSYSMTGSAFF
TGTGCCAGCAGTTACTCCATGACAGGCTCTGCTTTCTTT
>TRBD1|-|TRBV5-1|TRBJ1-2
CASSPTGRGYTF
TGCGCCAGCAGCCCGACAGGGAGAGGCTACACCTTC
>TRBD1|-|TRBV2|TRBJ2-6
CASRRTGGMLSGANVLTF
TGTGCCAGCAGGCGAACAGGGGGAATGCTCTCTGGGGCCAACGTCCTGACTTTC
>TRBD1|-|TRBV28|TRBJ1-2
CASMPGQKNGYTF
TGTGCCAGCATGCCGGGACAGAAGAATGGCTACACCTTC
>-|-|TRBV12-3/TRBV12-4|TRBJ1-5
CASSLSGPQPQHF
TGTGCCAGCAGTTTATCAGGGCCCCAGCCCCAGCATTTT
>-|-|TRBV3-1/TRBV3-2|TRBJ2-5
CASSQSPAGQTHRETQYF
TGTGCCAGCAGCCAAAGCCCCGCGGGACAGACGCACAGGGAGACCCAGTACTTC
>-|-|TRBV7-9|TRBJ2-3
CASSQLEPDTQYF
TGTGCCAGCAGCCAACTTGAACCAGATACGCAGTATTTT
>TRBD1|-|TRBV10-3|TRBJ1-2
CAISLTGESGGYTF
TGTGCCATCAGTTTAACAGGGGAAAGTGGAGGCTACACCTTC
>TRBD2|-|TRBV27|TRBJ2-1
CASQDGLADYNEQFF
TGTGCCAGCCAAGATGGACTAGCGGACTACAATGAGCAGTTCTTC
>-|-|TRBV19|TRBJ2-6
CASSIGGVGANVLTF
TGTGCCAGTAGTATAGGCGGGGTCGGGGCCAACGTCCTGACTTTC
>-|-|TRBV6-5|TRBJ2-1
CASRTQGKGYNEQFF
TGTGCCAGCAGGACTCAGGGTAAGGGGTACAATGAGCAGTTCTTC
>-|-|TRBV27|TRBJ2-1
CASKKRSLVFF
TGTGCCAGCAAAAAGCGGAGCCTCGTGTTCTTC
>TRBD1|few|TRBV19|TRBJ1-5
CASRRTGNQPQHF
TGTGCCAGTAGGCGGACAGGGAATCAGCCCCAGCATTTT
>-|-|TRBV6-5|TRBJ2-2
CASSYSRGADGELFF
TGTGCCAGCAGTTACTCCCGGGGGGCGGACGGGGAGCTGTTTTTT
>TRBD1|-|TRBV18|TRBJ2-2
CASSLSDRANTGELFF
TGTGCCAGCTCACTATCGGACAGGGCCAACACCGGGGAGCTGTTTTTT
>-|-|TRBV6-5|TRBJ2-7
CASSYRGAGSYEQYF
TGTGCCAGCAGTTACCGGGGCGCGGGGTCGTACGAGCAGTACTTC
>-|once|TRBV30|TRBJ1-4
CAWSVNGGKLFF
TGTGCCTGGAGTGTAAACGGTGGAAAACTGTTTTTT
>TRBD2|-|TRBV18|TRBJ2-5
CASSSSPGLAGALAGETQYF
TGTGCCAGCTCATCCTCCCCTGGACTAGCGGGGGCGCTAGCAGGTGAGACCCAGTACTTC
>-|-|TRBV3-1/TRBV3-2|TRBJ1-1
CASSQKVAGTEAFF
TGTGCCAGCAGCCAAAAGGTGGCAGGGACTGAAGCTTTCTTT
>TRBD1|once|TRBV18|TRBJ1-4
CASSSVRDRGEKLFF
TGTGCCAGCTCATCCGTCCGGGACAGGGGAGAAAAACTGTTTTTT
>TRBD1|-|TRBV3-1/TRBV3-2|TRBJ2-1
CASSKTGGSSYNEQFF
TGTGCCAGCAGCAAGACAGGGGGGAGCTCCTACAATGAGCAGTTCTTC